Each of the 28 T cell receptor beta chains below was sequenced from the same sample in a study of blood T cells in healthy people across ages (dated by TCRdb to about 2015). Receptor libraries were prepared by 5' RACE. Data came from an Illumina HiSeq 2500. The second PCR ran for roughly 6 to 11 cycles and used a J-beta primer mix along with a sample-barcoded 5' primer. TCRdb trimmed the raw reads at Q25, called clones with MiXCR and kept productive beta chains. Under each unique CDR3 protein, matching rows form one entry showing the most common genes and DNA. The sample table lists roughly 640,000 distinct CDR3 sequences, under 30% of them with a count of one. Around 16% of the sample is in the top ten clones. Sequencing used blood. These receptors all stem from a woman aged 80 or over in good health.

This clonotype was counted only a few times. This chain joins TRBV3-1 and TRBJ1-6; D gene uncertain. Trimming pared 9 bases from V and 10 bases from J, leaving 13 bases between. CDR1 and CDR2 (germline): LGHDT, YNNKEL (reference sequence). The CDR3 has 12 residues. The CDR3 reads CASHAAGSPLHF. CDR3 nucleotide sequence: TGTGCCAGTCACGCGGCGGGGTCACCCCTCCACTTT.

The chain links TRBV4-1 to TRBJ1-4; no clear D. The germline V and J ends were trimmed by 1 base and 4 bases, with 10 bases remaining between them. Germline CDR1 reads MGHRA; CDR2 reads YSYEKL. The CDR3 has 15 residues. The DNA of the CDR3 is TGCGCCAGCAGCCAAGGAGGGCGTTTTAATGAAAAACTGTTTTTT. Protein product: CASSQGGRFNEKLFF.

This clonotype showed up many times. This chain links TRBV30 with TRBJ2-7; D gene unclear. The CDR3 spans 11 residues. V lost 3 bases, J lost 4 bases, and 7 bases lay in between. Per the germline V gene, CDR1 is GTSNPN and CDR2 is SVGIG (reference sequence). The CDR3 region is CAWSDKYEQYF. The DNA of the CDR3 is TGTGCCTGGAGCGACAAATACGAGCAGTACTTC.

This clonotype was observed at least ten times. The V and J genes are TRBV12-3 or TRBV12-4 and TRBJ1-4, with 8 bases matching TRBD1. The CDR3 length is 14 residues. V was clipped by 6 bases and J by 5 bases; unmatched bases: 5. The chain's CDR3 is CASSSTGENEKLFF. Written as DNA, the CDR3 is TGTGCCAGCAGCTCGACAGGGGAAAATGAAAAACTGTTTTTT.

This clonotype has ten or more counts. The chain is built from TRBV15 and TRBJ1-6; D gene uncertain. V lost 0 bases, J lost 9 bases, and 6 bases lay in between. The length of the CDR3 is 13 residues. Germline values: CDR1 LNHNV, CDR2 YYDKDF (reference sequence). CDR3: CATSRDRRSPLHF. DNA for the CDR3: TGTGCCACCAGCAGAGATCGGCGTTCACCCCTCCACTTT. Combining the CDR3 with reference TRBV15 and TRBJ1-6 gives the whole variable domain DAMVIQNPRYQVTQFGKPVTLSCSQTLNHNVMYWYQQKSSQAPKLLFHYYDKDFNNEADTPDNFQSRRPNTSFCFLDIRSPGLGDTAMYLCATSRDRRSPLHFGNGTRLTVT.

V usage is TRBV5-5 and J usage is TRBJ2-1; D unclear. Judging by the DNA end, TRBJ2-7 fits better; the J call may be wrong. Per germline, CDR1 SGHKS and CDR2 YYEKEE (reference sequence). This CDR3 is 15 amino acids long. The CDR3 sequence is CASSLGASSYNEQYF. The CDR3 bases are TGTGCCAGCAGCTTAGGTGCCAGCTCCTACAATGAGCAGTACTTC.

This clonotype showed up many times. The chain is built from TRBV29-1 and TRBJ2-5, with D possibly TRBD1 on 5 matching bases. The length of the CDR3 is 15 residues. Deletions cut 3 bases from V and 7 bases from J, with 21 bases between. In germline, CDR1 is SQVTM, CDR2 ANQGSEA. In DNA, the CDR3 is TGCAGCGTTGAGCTACCGAGCCCTATAGGGGTGACCCAGTACTTC. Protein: CSVELPSPIGVTQYF.

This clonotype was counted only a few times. CDR3 nucleotide sequence: TGCGCCAGCAGCCAGTTACTAGCGGAACACTACAATGAGCAGTTCTTC. This gives the protein CASSQLLAEHYNEQFF. The chain recombines TRBV4-1 with TRBJ2-1; 8 bases are a match to TRBD2. J was trimmed by 3 bases and V by 3 bases; bases with no gene match: 7. CDR1 is MGHRA and CDR2 is YSYEKL in the germline V gene. The CDR3 length is 16 residues.

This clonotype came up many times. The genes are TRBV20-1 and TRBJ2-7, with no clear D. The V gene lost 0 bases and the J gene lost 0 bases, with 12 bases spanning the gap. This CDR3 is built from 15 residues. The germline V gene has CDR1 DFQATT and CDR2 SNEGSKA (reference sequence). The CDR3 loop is CSARERQESSYEQYF. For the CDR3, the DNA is TGCAGTGCTAGAGAACGGCAGGAGAGCTCCTACGAGCAGTACTTC.

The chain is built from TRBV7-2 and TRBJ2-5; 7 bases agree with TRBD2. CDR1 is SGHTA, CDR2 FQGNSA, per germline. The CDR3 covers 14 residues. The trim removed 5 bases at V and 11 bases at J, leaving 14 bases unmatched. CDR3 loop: CASSGRATVNEQYF. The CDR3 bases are TGTGCCAGCAGCGGGAGGGCTACCGTTAATGAGCAGTACTTC.

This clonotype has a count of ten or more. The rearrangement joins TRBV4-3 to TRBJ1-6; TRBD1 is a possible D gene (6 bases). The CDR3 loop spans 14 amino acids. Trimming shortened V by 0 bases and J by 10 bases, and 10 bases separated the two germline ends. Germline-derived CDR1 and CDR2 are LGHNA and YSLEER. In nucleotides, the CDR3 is TGCGCCAGCAGCCAAGAAGAGGGGGGCTCACCCCTCCACTTT. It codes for CASSQEEGGSPLHF.

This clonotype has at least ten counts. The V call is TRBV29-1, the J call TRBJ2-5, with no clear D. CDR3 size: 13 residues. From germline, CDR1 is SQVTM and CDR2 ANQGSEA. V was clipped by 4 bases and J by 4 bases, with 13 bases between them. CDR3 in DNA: TGCAGCGTTGGCGAGCGCTTCCGAGAGACCCAGTACTTC. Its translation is CSVGERFRETQYF.

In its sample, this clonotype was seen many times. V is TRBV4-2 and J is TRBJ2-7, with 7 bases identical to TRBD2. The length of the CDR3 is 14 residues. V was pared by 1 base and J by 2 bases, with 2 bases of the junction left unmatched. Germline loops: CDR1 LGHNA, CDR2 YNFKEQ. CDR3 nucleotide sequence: TGTGCCAGCAGCCAAGGGGGAGGGGCCTACGAGCAGTACTTC. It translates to CASSQGGGAYEQYF.

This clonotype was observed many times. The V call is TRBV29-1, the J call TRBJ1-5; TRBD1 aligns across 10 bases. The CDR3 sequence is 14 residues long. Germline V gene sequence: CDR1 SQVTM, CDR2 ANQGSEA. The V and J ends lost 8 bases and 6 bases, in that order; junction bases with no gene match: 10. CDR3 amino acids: CSRGTGEAGQPQHF. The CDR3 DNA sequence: TGCAGCAGGGGGACAGGGGAGGCGGGTCAGCCCCAGCATTTT.

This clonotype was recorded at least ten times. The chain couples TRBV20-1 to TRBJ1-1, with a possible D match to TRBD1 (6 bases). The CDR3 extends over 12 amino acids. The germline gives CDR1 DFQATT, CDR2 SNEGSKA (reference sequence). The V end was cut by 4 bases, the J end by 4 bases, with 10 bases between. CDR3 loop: CSATEGVTEAFF. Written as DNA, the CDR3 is TGCAGTGCTACTGAGGGGGTCACTGAAGCTTTCTTT.

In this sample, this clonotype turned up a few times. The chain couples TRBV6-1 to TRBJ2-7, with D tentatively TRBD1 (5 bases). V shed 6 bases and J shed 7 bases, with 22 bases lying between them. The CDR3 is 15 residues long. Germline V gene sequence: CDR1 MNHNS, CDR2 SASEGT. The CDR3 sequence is CASSPWGRQLNEQYF. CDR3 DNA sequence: TGTGCCAGCAGCCCGTGGGGCAGGCAGCTCAATGAGCAGTACTTC.

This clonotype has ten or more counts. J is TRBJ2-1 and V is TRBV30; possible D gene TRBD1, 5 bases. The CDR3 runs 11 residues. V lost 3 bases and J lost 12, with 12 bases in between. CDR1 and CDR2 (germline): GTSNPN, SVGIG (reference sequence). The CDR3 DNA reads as TGTGCCTGGAGGGCAGGGCCGGGGCAGTTCTTC. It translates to CAWRAGPGQFF.

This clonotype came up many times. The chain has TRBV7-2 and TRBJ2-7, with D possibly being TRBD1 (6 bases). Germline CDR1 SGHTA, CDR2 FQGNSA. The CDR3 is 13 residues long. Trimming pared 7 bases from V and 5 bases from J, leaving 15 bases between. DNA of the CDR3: TGTGCCAGCACCAACAGGGTTGTCGACGAGCAGTACTTC. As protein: CASTNRVVDEQYF.

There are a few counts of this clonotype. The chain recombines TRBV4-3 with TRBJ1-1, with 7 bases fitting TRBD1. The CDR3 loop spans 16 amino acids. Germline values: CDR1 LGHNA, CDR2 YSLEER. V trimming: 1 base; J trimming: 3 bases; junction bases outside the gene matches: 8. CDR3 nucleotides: TGCGCCAGCAGCCAAGGCATGACAGGGTGGGACACTGAAGCTTTCTTT. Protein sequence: CASSQGMTGWDTEAFF.

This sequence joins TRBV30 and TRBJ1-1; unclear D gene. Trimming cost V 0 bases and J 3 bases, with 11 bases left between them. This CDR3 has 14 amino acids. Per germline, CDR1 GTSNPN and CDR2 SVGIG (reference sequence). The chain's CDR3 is CAWSVSRLHTEAFF. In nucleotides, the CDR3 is TGTGCCTGGAGTGTTAGTAGACTTCACACTGAAGCTTTCTTT.

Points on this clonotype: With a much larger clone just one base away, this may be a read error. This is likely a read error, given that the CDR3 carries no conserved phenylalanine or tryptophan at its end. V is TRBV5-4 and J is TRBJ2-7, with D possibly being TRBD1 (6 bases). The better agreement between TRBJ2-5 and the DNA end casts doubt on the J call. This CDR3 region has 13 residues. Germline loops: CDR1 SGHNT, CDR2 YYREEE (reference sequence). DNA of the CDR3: TGTGCCAGCAGCGTGCAGGGGTTCAAGACCCAGTACTTG. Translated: CASSVQGFKTQYL.

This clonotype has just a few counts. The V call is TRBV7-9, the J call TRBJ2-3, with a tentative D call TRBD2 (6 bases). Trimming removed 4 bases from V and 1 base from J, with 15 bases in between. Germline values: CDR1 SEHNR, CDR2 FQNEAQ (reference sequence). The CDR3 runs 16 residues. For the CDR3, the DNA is TGTGCCAGCAGCTCAAGGTCGGCGGGGCGCACAGATACGCAGTATTTT. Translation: CASSSRSAGRTDTQYF. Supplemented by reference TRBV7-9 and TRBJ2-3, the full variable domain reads DTGVSQNPRHKITKRGQNVTFRCDPISEHNRLYWYRQTLGQGPEFLTYFQNEAQLEKSRLLSDRFSAERPKGSFSTLEIQRTEQGDSAMYLCASSSRSAGRTDTQYFGPGTRLTVL.

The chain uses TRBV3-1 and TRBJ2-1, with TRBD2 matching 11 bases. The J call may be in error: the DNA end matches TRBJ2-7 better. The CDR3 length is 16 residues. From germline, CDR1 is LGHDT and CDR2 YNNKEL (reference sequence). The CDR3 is CASSPPASGGYNEQYF. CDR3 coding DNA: TGTGCCAGCAGCCCGCCTGCTAGCGGGGGGTACAATGAGCAGTACTTC.

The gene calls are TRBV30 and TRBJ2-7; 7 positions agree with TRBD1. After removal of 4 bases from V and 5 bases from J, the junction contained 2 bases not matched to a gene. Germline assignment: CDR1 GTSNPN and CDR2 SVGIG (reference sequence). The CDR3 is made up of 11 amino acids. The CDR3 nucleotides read TGTGCCTGGACACAGGGGAACGAGCAGTACTTC. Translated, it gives CAWTQGNEQYF. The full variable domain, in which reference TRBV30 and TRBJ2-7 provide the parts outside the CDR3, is SQTIHQWPATLVQPVGSPLSLECTVEGTSNPNLYWYRQAAGRGLQLLFYSVGIGQISSEVPQNLSASRPQDRQFILSSKKLLLSDSGFYLCAWTQGNEQYFGPGTRLTVT.

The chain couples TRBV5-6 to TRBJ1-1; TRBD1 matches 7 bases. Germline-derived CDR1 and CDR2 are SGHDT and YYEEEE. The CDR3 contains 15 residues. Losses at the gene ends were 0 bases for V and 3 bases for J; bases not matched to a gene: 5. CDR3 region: CASSLGARGDTEAFF. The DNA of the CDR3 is TGTGCCAGCAGCTTGGGTGCCAGGGGGGACACTGAAGCTTTCTTT.

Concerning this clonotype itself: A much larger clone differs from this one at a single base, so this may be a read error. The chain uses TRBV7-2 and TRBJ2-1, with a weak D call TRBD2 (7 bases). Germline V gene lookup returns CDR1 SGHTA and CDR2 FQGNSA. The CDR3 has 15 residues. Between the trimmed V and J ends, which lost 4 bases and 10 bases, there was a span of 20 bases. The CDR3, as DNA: TGTGCCAGCAGCTGGGAGGGGGGAAGGGAGCGCGAGCAGTTCTTC. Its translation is CASSWEGGREREQFF.

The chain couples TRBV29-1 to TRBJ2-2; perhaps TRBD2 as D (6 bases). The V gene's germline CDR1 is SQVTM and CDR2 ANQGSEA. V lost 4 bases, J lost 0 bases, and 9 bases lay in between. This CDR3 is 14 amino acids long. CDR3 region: CSVATGANTGELFF. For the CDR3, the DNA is TGCAGCGTTGCCACGGGGGCGAACACCGGGGAGCTGTTTTTT.

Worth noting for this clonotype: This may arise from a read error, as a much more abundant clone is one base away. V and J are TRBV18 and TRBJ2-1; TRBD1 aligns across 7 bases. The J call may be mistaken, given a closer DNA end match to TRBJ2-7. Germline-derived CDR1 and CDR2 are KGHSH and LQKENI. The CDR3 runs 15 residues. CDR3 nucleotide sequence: TGTGCCAGCTCATCGACACAGGGGAACTACAATGAGCAGTACTTC. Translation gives CASSSTQGNYNEQYF.